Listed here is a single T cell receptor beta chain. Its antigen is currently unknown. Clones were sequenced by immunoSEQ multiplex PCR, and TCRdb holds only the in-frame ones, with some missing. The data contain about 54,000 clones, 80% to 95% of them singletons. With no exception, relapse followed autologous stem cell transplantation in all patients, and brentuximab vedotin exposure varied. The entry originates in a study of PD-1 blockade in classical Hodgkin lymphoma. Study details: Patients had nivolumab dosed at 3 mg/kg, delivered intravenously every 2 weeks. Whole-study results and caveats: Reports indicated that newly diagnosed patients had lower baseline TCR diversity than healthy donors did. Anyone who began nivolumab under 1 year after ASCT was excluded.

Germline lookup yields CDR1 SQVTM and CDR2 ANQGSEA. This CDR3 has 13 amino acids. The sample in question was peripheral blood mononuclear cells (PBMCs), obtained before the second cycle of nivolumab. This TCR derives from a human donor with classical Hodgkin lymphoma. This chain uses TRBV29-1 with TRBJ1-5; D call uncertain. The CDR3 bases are TGCAGTTACTTGGACGGAAGCAATCAGCCCCAGCATTTT. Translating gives CSYLDGSNQPQHF. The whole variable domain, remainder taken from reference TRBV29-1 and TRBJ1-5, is SAVISQKPSRDICQRGTSLTIQCQVDSQVTMMFWYRQQPGQSLTLIATANQGSEATYESGFVIDKFPISRPNLTFSTLTVSNMSPEDSSIYLCSYLDGSNQPQHFGDGTRLSIL.